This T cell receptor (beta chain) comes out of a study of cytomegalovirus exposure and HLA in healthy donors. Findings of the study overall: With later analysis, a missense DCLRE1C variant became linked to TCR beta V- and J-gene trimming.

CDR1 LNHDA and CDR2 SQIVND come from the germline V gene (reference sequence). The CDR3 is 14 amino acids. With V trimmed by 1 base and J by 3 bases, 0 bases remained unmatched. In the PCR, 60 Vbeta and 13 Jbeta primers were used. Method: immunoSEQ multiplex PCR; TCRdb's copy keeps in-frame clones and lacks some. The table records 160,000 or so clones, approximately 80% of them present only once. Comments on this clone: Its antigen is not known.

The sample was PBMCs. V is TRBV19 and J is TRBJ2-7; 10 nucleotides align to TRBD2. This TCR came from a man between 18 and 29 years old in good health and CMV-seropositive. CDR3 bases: TGTGCCAGTAGTATAGCTAGCGGGGGCTACGAGCAGTACTTC. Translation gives CASSIASGGYEQYF.